This T cell receptor (beta chain) was identified in a study of blood T cell repertoires in COVID-19. Study-level background: Sample material is recorded as cDNA or gDNA derived from T cells, B-cell-depleted T cells, or PBMCs.

As originally analysed: Nucleated cell number was recorded as an estimate derived from reference gene primer amplification. The table came from immunoSEQ multiplex PCR; TCRdb's copy has only in-frame clones and leaves some out. The V and J calls and clone size come from that table; D and trimming were worked out from the DNA. This sample has roughly 500,000 clones, with approximately 90% found just once. There are 13 residues in the CDR3. V dropped 8 bases and J dropped 0 bases, with 10 bases sitting between them. Germline CDR1 and CDR2: KGHSH and LQKENI. Those enrolled, adults aged roughly 18 to 100 years, came from about two dozen US areas.

This TCR came from a woman aged 40 to 55 who had recovered from COVID-19. The rearrangement uses TRBV18 and TRBJ1-1; D uncertain. The sample consisted of PBMCs or T cells enriched from blood (not recorded which). The CDR3 region has the DNA TGTGCCAGCGAACAGAGCCTGAACACTGAAGCTTTCTTT. It translates to CASEQSLNTEAFF.